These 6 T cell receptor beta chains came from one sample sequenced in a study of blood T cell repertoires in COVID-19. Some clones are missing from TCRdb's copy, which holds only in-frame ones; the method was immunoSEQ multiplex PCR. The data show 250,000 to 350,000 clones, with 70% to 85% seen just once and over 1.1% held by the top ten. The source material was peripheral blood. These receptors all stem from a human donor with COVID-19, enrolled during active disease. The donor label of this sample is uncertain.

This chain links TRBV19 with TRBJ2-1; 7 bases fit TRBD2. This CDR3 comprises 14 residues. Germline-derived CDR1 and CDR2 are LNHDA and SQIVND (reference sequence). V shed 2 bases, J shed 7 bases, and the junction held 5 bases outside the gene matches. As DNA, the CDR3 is TGTGCCAGTAGTATAACCGGGAGGCTGAATGAGCAGTTCTTC. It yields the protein CASSITGRLNEQFF.

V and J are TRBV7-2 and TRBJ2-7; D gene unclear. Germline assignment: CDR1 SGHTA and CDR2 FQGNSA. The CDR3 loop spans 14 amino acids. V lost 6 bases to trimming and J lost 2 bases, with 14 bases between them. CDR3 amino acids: CASRPLSDAYEQYF. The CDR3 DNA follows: TGTGCCAGCAGACCTCTCAGCGACGCCTACGAGCAGTACTTC.

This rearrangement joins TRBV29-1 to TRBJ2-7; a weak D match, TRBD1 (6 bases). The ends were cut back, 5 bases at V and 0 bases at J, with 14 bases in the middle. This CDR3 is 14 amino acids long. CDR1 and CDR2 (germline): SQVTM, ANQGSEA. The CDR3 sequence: CSVRPRDTSYEQYF. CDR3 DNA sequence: TGCAGCGTTCGACCCCGGGACACCTCCTACGAGCAGTACTTC.

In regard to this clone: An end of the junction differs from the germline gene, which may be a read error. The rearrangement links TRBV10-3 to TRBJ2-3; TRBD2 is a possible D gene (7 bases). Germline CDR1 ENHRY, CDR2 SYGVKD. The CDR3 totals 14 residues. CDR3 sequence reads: CAISESGQGGGLDF. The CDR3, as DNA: TGTGCCATCAGTGAGTCAGGGCAGGGCGGGGGCCTGGATTTT.

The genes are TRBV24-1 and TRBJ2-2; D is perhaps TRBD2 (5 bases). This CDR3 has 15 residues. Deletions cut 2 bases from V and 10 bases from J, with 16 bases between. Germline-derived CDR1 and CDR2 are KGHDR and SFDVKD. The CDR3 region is CATSDSRGPGMELFF. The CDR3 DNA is TGTGCCACCAGTGATTCGCGAGGCCCCGGGATGGAGCTGTTTTTT.

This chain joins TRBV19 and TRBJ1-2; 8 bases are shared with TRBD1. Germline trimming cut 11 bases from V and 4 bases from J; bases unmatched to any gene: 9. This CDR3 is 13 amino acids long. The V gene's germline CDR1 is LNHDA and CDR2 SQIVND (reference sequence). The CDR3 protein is CAPAAGGFYGYTF. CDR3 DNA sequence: TGTGCCCCCGCGGCAGGGGGCTTCTATGGCTACACCTTC.